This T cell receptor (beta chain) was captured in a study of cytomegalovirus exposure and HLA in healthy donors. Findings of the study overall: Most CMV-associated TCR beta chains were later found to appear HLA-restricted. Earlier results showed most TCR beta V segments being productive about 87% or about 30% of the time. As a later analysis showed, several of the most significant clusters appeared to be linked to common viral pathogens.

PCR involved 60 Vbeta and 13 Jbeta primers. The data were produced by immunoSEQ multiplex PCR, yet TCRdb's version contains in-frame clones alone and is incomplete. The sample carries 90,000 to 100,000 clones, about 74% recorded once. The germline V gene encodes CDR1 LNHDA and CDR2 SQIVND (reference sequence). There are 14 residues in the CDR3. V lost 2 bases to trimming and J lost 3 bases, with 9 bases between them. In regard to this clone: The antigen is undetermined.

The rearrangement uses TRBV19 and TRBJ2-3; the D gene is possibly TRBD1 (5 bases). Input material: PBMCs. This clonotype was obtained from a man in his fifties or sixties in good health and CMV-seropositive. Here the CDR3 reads CASSIRAGTDTQYF. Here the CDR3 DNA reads TGTGCCAGTAGTATAAGGGCAGGGACAGATACGCAGTATTTT.